The clone carrying this TCR beta chain was counted only a few times. Germline loops: CDR1 MDHEN, CDR2 SYDVKM. The CDR3 is 16 amino acids. Trimming took off 7 bases at V and 1 base at J, with 17 bases between the two ends. In terms of origin and age, donors were healthy Caucasian individuals from Russia aged roughly 6 to 100. A J-beta primer mix and a sample-barcoded 5' primer were used in a second PCR of about 7 to 12 cycles. Each cDNA molecule, via a template-switch adaptor with 12 random nucleotides, was tagged. TCRdb passed the 5' RACE reads through MiXCR, listing each CDR3 protein once. The profile shows roughly 560,000 distinct CDR3 sequences, nearly 25% of them singletons. This sample is part of a study of blood T cells in healthy people across ages. Study-level information: Researchers report that template switching captured about one barcoded beta molecule per two T cells.

Separately, the same data were catalogued under a study of T cells of mothers and their children.

Source material: blood. The V call is TRBV28, the J call TRBJ2-1; maybe TRBD2 (5 bases). The receptor's source is a boy aged 5-17 years in good health. DNA for the CDR3: TGTGCCAGCAATTTCGCGAGCGGCGGGTCCTACAATGAGCAGTTCTTC. It encodes CASNFASGGSYNEQFF.